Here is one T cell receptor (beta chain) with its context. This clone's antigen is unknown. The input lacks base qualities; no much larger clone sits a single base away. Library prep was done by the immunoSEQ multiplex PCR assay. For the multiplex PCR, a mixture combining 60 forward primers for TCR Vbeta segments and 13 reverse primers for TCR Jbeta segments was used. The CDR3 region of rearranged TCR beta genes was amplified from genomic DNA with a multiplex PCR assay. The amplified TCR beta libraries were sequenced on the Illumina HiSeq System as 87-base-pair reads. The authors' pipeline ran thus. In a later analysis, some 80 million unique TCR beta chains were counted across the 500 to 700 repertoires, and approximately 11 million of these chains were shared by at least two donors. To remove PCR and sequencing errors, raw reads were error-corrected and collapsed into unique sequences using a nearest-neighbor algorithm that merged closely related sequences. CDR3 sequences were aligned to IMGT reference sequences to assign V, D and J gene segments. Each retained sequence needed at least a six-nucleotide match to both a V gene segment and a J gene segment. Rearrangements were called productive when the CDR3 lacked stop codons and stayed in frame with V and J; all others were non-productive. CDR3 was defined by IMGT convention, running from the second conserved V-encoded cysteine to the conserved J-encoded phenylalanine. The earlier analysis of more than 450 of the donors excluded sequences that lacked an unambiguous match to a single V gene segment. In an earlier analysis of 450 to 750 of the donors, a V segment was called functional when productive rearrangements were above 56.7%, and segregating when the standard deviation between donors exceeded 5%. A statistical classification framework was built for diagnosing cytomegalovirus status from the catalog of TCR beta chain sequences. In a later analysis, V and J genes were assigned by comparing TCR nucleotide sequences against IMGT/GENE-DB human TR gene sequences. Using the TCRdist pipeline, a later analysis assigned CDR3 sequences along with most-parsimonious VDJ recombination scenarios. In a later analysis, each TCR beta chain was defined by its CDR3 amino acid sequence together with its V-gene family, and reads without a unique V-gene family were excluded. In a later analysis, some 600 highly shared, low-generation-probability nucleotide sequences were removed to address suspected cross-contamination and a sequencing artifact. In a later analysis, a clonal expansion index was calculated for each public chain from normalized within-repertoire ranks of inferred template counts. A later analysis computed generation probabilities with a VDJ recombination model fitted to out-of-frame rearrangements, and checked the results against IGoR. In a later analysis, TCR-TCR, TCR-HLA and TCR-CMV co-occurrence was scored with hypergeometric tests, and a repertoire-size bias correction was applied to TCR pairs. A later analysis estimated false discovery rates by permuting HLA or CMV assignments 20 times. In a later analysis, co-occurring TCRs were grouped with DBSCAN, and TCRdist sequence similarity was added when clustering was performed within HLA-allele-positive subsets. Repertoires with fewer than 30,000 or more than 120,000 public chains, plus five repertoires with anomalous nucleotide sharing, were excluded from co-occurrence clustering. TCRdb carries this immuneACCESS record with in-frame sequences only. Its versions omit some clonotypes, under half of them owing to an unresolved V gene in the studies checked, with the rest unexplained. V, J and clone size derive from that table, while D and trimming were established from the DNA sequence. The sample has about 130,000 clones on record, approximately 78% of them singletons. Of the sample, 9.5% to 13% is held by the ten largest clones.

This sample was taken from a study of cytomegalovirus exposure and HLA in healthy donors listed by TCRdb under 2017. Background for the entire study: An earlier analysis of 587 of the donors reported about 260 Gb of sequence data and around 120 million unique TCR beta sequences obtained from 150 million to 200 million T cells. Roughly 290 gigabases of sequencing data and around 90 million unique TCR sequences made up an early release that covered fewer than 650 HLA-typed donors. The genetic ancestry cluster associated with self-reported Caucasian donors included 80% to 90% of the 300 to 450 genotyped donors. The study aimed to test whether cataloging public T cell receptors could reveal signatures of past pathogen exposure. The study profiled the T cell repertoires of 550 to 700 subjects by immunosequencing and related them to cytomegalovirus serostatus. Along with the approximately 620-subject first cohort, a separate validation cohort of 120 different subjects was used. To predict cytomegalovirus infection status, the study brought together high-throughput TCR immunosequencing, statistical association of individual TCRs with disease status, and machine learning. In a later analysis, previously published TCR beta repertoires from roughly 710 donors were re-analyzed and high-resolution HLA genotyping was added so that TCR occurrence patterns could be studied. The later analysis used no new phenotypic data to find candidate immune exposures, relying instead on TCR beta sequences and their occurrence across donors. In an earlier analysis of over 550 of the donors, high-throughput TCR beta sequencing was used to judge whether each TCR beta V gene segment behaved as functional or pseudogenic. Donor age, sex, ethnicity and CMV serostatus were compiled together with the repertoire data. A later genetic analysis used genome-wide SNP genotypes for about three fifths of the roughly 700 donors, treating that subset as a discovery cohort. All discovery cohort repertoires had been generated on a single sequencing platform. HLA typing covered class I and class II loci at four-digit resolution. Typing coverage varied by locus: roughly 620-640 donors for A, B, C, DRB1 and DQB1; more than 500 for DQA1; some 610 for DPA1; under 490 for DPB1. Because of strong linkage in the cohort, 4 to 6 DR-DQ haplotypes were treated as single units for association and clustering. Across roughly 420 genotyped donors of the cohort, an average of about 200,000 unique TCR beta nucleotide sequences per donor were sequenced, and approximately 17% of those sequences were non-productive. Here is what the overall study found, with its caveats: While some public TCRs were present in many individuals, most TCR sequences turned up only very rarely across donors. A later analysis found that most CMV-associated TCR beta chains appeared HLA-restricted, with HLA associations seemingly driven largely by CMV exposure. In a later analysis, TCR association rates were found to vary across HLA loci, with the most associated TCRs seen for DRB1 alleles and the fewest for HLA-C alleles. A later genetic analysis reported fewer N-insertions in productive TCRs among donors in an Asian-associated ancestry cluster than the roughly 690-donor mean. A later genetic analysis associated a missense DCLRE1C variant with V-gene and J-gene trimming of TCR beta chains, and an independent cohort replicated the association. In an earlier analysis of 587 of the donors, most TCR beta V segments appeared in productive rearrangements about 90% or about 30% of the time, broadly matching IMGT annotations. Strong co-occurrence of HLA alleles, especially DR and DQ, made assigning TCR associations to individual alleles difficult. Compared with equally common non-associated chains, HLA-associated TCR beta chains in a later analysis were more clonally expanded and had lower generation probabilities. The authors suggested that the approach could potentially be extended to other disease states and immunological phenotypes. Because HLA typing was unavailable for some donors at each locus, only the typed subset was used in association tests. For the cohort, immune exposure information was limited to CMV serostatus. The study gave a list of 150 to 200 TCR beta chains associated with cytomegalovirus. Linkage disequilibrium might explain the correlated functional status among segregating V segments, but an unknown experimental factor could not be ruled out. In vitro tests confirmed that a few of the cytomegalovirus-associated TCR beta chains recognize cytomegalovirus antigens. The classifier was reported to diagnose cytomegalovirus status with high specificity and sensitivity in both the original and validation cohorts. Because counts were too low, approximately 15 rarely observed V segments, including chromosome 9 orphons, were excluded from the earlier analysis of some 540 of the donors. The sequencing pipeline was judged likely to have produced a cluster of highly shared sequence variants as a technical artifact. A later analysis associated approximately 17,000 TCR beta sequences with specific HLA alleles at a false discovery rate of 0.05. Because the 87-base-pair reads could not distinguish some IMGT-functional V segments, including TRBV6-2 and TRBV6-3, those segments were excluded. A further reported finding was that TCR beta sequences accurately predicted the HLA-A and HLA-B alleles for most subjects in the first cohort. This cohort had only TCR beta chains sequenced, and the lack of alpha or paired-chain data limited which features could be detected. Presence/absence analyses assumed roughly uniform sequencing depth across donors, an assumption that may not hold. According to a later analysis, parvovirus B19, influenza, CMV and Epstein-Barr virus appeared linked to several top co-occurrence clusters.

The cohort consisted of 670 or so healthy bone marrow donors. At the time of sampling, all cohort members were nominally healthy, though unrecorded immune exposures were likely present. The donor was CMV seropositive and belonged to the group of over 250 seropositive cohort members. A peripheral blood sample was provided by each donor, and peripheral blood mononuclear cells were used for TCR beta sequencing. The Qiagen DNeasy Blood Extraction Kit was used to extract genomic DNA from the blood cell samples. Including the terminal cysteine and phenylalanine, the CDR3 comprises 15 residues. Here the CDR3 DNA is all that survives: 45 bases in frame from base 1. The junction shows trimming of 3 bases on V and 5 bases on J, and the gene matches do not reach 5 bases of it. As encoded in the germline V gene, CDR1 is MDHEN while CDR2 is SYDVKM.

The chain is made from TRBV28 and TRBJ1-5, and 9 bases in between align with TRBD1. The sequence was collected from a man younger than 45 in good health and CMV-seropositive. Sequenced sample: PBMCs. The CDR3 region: CASSLGDREDQPQHF. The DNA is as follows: TGTGCCAGCAGTTTGGGGGACAGGGAAGATCAGCCCCAGCATTTT.